This T cell receptor beta chain was documented in a study of blood T cell repertoires in COVID-19. Original analysis: Amplification with reference gene primers provided the estimates of nucleated cell counts. Here immunoSEQ multiplex PCR was the method, and the copy in TCRdb shows in-frame clones only, minus some. The V and J calls and clone size were taken over from that table, and D and trimming were inferred from the DNA. Of over 150,000 clones in the sample, around nine tenths were seen once. This CDR3 spans 14 amino acids. CDR1 is SGHTS and CDR2 is YDEGEE in the germline V gene. Trimming removed 1 base at V and 2 bases at J, with 9 bases between.

The sequenced sample was peripheral blood. This TCR derives from a man aged 55 to 70 with COVID-19, enrolled during active disease. The chain links TRBV5-8 to TRBJ2-5; D gene unclear. The CDR3 sequence: CASSLRVRQETQYF. The CDR3 DNA reads as TGTGCCAGCAGCTTGCGAGTGAGGCAAGAGACCCAGTACTTC.